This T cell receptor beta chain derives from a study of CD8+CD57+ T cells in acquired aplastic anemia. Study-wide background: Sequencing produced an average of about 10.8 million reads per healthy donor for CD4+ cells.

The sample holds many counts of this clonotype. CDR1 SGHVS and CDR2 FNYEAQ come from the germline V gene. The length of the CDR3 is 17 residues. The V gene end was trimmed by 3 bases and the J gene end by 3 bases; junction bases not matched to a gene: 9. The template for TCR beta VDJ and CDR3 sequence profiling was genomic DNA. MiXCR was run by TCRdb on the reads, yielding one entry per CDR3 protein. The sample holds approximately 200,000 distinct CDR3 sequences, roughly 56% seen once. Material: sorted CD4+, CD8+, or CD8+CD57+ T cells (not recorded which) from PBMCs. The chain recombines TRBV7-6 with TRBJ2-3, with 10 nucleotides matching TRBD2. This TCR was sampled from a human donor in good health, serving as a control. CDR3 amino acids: CASSFPLAGEGTDTQYF. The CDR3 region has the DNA TGTGCCAGCAGCTTCCCTCTAGCGGGGGAAGGGACAGATACGCAGTATTTT.